The entry below gives a single TCR beta chain sequence along with its context. Antigen unknown. This CDR3 has 17 residues. The germline V gene encodes CDR1 SGHTA and CDR2 FQGNSA. Trimming left V 4 bases short and J 4 bases short, with 17 bases between. These data come from a study of long-term antiretroviral therapy in people with HIV. Looking at the study overall: The earliest samples came about a decade before the 2015 immediate-ART recommendation. General observations from the study: Dominance of pre-ART expanded clones persisted, fluctuating and often declining after ART.

A v3.0 immunoSEQ assay was performed at survey level. Only in-frame clones appear in the TCRdb table, and some are missing; sequencing was by immunoSEQ multiplex PCR. The table shows 23,000 or so clones, with 82% occurring only once. The input for sequencing was unsorted PBMCs, taken 0.3 years after starting antiretroviral therapy. The sequence derives from a man aged 50 to 60 with HIV. The rearrangement joins TRBV7-2 to TRBJ2-6; the D gene is possibly TRBD2 (7 bases). CDR3 nucleotide sequence: TGTGCCAGCAGCTCCCAGGGGAGGGTGAGCGGGGCCAACGTCCTGACTTTC. Residues: CASSSQGRVSGANVLTF.